This is a list of T cell receptor beta chains from one sample in a study of CD8 T cells in Susac syndrome. TCRdb called the immunoSEQ multiplex PCR reads again in MiXCR, with one record for every CDR3 protein. The table lists about 280,000 distinct CDR3 sequences, around 83% of them singletons. Sequencing input: CD8+ T cells from PBMCs. The receptor source for this set is a human donor with multiple sclerosis. Both conserved end residues are trimmed from each CDR3.

v_gene: TRBV19
j_gene: TRBJ2-4
CDR3aa: ASSISPERRNIQY

v_gene: TRBV5-4
j_gene: TRBJ2-3
CDR3aa: ASSSTSGSSWGDTQY

v_gene: TRBV28
j_gene: TRBJ1-2
CDR3aa: ASSLYGYT

v_gene: TRBV5-6
j_gene: TRBJ2-2
CDR3aa: ASSQIRGDGTGELF

v_gene: TRBV28
j_gene: TRBJ2-7
CDR3aa: SSSLGLRSYEQY

v_gene: TRBV7-9
j_gene: TRBJ2-1
CDR3aa: ASSTPPSGMSYNEQF

v_gene: TRBV11-2
j_gene: TRBJ2-1
CDR3aa: ASSPGHGTSGNEQF

v_gene: TRBV9
j_gene: TRBJ2-5
CDR3aa: ASSVEVAGQETQY

v_gene: TRBV5-4
j_gene: TRBJ2-7
CDR3aa: ASSWTSGRAEKQY

v_gene: TRBV9
j_gene: TRBJ2-1
CDR3aa: ASSVNEGKREQF

v_gene: TRBV27
j_gene: TRBJ2-7
CDR3aa: ASSALSGRTYEQY

v_gene: TRBV6-5
j_gene: TRBJ2-1
CDR3aa: ASSYSFGLAANERF

v_gene: TRBV11-2
j_gene: TRBJ2-7
CDR3aa: ASSYHEQY

v_gene: TRBV5-5
j_gene: TRBJ1-1
CDR3aa: ASRHTGKNTEAF